The present TCR beta chain was sequenced within a study of blood T cell repertoires in COVID-19. The trim removed 5 bases at V and 6 bases at J, leaving 3 bases unmatched. CDR1 and CDR2 from the germline V gene are SGHTA and FQGTGA. The CDR3 loop spans 13 amino acids. Repertoires were generated with immunoSEQ multiplex PCR, while TCRdb's copy carries only in-frame clones and drops some. The repertoire holds under 65,000 clones, with roughly 87% as singletons. This receptor was identified in a man older than 75 in a cohort sampled during active COVID-19. The chain is built from TRBV7-3 and TRBJ2-7; 11 nucleotides line up with TRBD2. Sequenced material: peripheral blood. The CDR3 loop is CASSPGTSGEQYF. The DNA of the CDR3 is TGTGCCAGCAGCCCCGGGACTAGCGGCGAGCAGTACTTC.